This TCR beta chain is from a study of control samples from healthy donors and cancer patients. A few counts support this clone. Germline V gene sequence: CDR1 MNHEY, CDR2 SVGEGT. V lost 5 bases and J lost 2; bases outside the gene matches: 3. The CDR3 has 15 amino acids. Measured with immunoSEQ multiplex PCR; TCRdb has only the in-frame clones, and not every one. The sample contains under 7,500 clones, 76% of which appear only once. The receptor was derived from a male donor with melanoma. The sequenced sample was formalin-fixed, paraffin-embedded tissue. This chain connects TRBV6-2 or TRBV6-3 to TRBJ2-1; 10 bases agree with TRBD1. The chain's CDR3 is CASSQGQGTYNEQFF. Here the CDR3 DNA reads TGTGCCAGCAGTCAGGGACAGGGGACCTACAATGAGCAGTTCTTC.